This T cell receptor beta chain was recorded in a study of T cell clonality in common variable immunodeficiency. Losses at the gene ends were 3 bases for V and 1 base for J; bases not matched to a gene: 3. This CDR3 is 14 amino acids long. The germline CDR1 and CDR2 sequences are SGHNT and YYREEE (reference sequence). Sequencing was performed with immunoSEQ multiplex PCR; in TCRdb, only in-frame clones are kept and a portion is missing. This repertoire holds tens of thousands of clones, and none appear only once. In its sample, this clone was seen many times. From the germline J gene comes the end of the CDR3, since the read stops 3 residues before it. Blood samples were heparinized, 5 to 8 ml per donor.

The rearrangement links TRBV5-4 to TRBJ2-5; 7 nucleotides line up with TRBD1. This clonotype was obtained from a person aged 18 to 69 in good health. The sequenced sample consisted of peripheral blood mononuclear cells. The CDR3 protein is CASSSGQTQETQYF. The CDR3 bases that were read are TGTGCCAGCAGCTCGGGACAGACCCAAGAGACC.